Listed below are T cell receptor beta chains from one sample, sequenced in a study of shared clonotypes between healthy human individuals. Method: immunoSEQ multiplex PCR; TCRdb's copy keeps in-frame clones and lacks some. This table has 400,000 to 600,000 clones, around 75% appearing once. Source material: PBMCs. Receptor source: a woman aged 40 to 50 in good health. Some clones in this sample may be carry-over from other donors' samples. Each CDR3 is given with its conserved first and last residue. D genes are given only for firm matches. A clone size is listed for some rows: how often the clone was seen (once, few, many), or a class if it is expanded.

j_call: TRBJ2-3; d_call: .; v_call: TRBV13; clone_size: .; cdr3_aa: CASSFLDTQYF; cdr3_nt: TGTGCCAGCAGCTTCTTAGATACGCAGTATTTT
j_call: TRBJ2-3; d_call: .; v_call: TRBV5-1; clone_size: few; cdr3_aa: CASSLRERDTQYF; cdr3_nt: TGCGCCAGCAGCTTGCGGGAGAGGGATACGCAGTATTTT
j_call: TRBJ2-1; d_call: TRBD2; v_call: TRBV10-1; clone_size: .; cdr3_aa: CASSVAGAYNEQFF; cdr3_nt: TGCGCCAGCAGTGTAGCGGGGGCCTACAATGAGCAGTTCTTC
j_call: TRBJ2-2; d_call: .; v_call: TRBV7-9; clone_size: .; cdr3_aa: CASSLTVMNTGELFF; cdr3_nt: TGTGCCAGCAGCCTAACGGTTATGAACACCGGGGAGCTGTTTTTT
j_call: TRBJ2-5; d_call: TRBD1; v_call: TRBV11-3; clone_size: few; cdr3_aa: CASSPGTGDFQETQYF; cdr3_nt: TGTGCCAGCAGCCCCGGGACAGGGGACTTCCAAGAGACCCAGTACTTC
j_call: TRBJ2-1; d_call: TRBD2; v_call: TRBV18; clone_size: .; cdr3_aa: CASSPTSGSNEQFF; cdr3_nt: TGTGCCAGCTCACCGACTAGCGGGAGCAATGAGCAGTTCTTC
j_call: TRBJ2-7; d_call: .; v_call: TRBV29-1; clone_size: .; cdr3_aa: CSVGSPRGQYF; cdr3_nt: TGCAGCGTCGGTTCCCCAAGGGGGCAGTACTTC
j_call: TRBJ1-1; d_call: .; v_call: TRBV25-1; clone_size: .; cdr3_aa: CASSPIGLNTEAFF; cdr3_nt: TGTGCCAGCAGTCCAATCGGCCTGAACACTGAAGCTTTCTTT
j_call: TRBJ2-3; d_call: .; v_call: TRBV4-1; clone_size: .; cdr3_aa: CASSQTAGDTQYF; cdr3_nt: TGCGCCAGCAGCCAGACAGCTGGAGATACGCAGTATTTT
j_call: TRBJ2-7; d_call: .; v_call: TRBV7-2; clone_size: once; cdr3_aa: CASSLRGMGSYEQYF; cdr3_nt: TGTGCCAGCAGCTTAAGGGGCATGGGTTCCTACGAGCAGTACTTC
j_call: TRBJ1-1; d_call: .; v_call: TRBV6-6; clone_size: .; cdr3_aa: CAIRETGGTEAFF; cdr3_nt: TGTGCCATTCGTGAGACTGGAGGCACTGAAGCTTTCTTT
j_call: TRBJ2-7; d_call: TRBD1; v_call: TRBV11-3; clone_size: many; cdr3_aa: CASSLDRGGEQYF; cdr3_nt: TGTGCCAGCAGCCTTGACAGGGGAGGTGAGCAGTACTTC
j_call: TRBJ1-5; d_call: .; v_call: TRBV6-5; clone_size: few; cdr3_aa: CASSYSLGSNQPQHF; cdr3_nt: TGTGCCAGCAGTTACTCGTTGGGATCAAATCAGCCCCAGCATTTT
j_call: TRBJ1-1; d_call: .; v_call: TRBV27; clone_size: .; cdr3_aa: CASSPMATGTEAFF; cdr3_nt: TGTGCCAGCAGTCCCATGGCCACAGGGACTGAAGCTTTCTTT
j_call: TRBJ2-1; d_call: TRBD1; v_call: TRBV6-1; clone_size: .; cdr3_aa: CASSGQGSYNEQFF; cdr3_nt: TGTGCCAGCAGTGGACAGGGTTCCTACAATGAGCAGTTCTTC
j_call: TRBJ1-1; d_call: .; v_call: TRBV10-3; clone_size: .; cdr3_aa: CAISPDRQNTEAFF; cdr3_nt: TGTGCCATCAGCCCCGACAGACAGAACACTGAAGCTTTCTTT
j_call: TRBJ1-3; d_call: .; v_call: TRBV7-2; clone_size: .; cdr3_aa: CASSLFSTNSGNTIYF; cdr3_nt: TGTGCCAGCAGCTTATTCTCGACAAACTCTGGAAACACCATATATTTT
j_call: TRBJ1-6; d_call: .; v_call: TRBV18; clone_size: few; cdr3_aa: CASSPLDRGSPLHF; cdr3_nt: TGTGCCAGCTCACCGTTGGATCGGGGTTCACCCCTCCACTTT
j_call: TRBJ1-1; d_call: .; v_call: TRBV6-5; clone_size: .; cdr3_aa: CASSPQGSTEAFF; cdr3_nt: TGTGCCAGCAGCCCACAGGGAAGCACTGAAGCTTTCTTT
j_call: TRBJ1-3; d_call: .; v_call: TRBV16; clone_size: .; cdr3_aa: CASSQSRSSGNTIYF; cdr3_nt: TGTGCCAGCAGCCAATCACGCAGCTCTGGAAACACCATATATTTT
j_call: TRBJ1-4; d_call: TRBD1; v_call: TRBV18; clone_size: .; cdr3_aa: CASSPGDRGEKLFF; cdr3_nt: TGTGCCAGCTCACCAGGTGACAGGGGGGAAAAACTGTTTTTT
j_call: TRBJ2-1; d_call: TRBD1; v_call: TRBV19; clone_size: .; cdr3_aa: CASSPTGTGGYNEQFF; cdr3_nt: TGTGCCAGTAGCCCTACGGGGACAGGGGGTTACAATGAGCAGTTCTTC
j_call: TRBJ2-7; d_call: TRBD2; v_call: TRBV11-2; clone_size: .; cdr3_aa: CASSRRRESSSYEQYF; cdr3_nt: TGTGCCAGCAGCCGACGGCGGGAGTCGAGCTCCTACGAGCAGTACTTC
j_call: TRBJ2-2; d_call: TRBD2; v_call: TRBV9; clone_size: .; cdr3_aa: CASSALGTSNTGELFF; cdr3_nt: TGTGCCAGCAGCGCGCTGGGGACTAGCAACACCGGGGAGCTGTTTTTT
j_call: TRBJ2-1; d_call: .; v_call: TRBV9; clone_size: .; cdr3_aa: CASSLGLALTRSSEQFF; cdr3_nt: TGTGCCAGCAGTCTGGGGCTAGCTCTCACTCGCTCGAGTGAGCAGTTCTTC
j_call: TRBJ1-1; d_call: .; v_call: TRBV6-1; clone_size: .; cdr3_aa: CASFALRGTEAFF; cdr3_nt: TGTGCCAGCTTTGCTCTGAGGGGCACTGAAGCTTTCTTT
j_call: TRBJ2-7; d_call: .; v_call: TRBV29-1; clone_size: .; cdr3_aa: CSVEVGYLDREQYF; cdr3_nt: TGCAGCGTTGAGGTGGGCTATCTCGATCGCGAGCAGTACTTC
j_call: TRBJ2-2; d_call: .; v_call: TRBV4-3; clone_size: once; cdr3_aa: CASSQDWGSGELFF; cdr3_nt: TGCGCCAGCAGCCAAGATTGGGGCTCCGGGGAGCTGTTTTTT
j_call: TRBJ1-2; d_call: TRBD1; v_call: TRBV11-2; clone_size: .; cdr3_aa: CASSEQGADYGYTF; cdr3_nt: TGTGCCAGCAGCGAACAGGGGGCAGACTATGGCTACACCTTC
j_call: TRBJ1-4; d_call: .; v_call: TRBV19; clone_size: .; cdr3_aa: CASSINGRAAEKLFF; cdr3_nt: TGTGCCAGTAGTATAAATGGACGGGCGGCTGAAAAACTGTTTTTT
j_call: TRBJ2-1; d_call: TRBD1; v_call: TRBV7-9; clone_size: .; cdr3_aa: CASSLEGDRWQFF; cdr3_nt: TGTGCCAGCAGCTTAGAAGGGGACAGGTGGCAGTTCTTC
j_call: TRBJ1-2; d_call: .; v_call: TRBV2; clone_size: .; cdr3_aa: CASSELGQLANYGYTF; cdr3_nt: TGTGCCAGCAGTGAGCTGGGCCAACTGGCTAACTATGGCTACACCTTC
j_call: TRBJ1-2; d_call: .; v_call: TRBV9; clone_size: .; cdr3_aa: CASSVSTESNYGYTF; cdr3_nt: TGTGCCAGCAGCGTATCGACAGAATCAAACTATGGCTACACCTTC
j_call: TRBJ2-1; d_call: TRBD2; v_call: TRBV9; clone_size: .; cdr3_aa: CASSSRASGPTYNEQFF; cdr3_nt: TGTGCCAGCAGCTCCCGGGCTAGCGGGCCGACCTACAATGAGCAGTTCTTC
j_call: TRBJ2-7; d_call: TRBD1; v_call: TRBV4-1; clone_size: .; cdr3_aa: CASSRGTGNYEQYF; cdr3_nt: TGCGCCAGCAGCCGAGGGACAGGGAACTACGAGCAGTACTTC
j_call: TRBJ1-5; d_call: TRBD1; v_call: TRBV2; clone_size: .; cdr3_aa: CASSGTGGLANQPQHF; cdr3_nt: TGTGCCAGCAGTGGGACAGGGGGCCTAGCGAATCAGCCCCAGCATTTT
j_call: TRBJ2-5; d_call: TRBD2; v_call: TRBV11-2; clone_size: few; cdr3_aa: CASSPPGGGAQTQYF; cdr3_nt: TGTGCCAGCAGCCCCCCCGGGGGGGGCGCCCAGACCCAGTACTTC